A single T cell receptor beta chain is shown here with its context. Germline CDR1 reads SGHTA; CDR2 reads FQGTGA. This CDR3 comprises 13 residues. With 6 bases removed from V and 0 bases from J, the gap between germline ends came to 8 bases. The data were taken from a study of T cell changes during pregnancy in multiple sclerosis. Repertoires were generated with immunoSEQ multiplex PCR, while TCRdb's copy carries only in-frame clones and drops some. The sample shows just over 65,000 clones, under 95% of them seen only once. The gene calls are TRBV7-3 and TRBJ1-2; D gene uncertain. The TCR originated in a female donor with multiple sclerosis, enrolled in a pregnancy study. This sample comprised peripheral blood, obtained in the second trimester of pregnancy. CDR3 nucleotides: TGTGCCAGCAGGAACAGCTCTAACTATGGCTACACCTTC. Protein product: CASRNSSNYGYTF.